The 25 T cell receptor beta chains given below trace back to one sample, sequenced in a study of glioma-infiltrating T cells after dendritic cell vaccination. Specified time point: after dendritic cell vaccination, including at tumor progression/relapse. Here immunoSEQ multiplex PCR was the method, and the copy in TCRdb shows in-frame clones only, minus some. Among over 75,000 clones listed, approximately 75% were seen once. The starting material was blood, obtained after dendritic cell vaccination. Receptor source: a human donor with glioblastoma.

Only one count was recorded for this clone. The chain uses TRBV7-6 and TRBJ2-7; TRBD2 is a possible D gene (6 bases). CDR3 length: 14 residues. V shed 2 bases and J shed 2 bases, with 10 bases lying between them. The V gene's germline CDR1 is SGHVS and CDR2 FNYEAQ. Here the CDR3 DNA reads TGTGCCAGCAGCTTAATCCCGGGGGCCTACGAGCAGTACTTC. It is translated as CASSLIPGAYEQYF.

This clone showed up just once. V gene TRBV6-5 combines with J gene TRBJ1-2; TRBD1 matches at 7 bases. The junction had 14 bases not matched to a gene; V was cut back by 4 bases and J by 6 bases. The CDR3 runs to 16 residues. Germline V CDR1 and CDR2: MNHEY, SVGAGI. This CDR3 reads CASSSTAVQGEDGYTF. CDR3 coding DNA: TGTGCCAGCAGTTCTACGGCAGTTCAGGGGGAGGATGGCTACACCTTC.

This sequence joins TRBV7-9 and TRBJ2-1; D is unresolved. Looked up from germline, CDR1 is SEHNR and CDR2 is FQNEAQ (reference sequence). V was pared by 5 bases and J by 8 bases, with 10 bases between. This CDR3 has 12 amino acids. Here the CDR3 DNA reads TGTGCCAGCAGCCTTGGCCGGGATGAGCAGTTCTTC. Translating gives CASSLGRDEQFF. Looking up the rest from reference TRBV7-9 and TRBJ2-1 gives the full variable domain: DTGVSQNPRHKITKRGQNVTFRCDPISEHNRLYWYRQTLGQGPEFLTYFQNEAQLEKSRLLSDRFSAERPKGSFSTLEIQRTEQGDSAMYLCASSLGRDEQFFGPGTRLTVL.

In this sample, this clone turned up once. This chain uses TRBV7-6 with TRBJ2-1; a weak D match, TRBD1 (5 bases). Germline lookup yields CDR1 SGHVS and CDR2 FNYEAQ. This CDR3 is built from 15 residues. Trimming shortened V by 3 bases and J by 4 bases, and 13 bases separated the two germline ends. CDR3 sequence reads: CASSFHTGNYNEQFF. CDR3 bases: TGTGCCAGCAGCTTTCATACAGGAAATTACAATGAGCAGTTCTTC.

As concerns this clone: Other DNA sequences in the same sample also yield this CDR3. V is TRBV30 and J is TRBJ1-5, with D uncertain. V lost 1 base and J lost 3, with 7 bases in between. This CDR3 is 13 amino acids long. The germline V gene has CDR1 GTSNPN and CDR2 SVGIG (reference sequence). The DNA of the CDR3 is TGTGCCTGGAGTGGCCAGGTCAATCAGCCCCAGCATTTT. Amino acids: CAWSGQVNQPQHF.

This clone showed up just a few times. The CDR3 bases are TGCGCCAGCAGCAGCGGACAGGGATACACCGGGGAGCTGTTTTTT. Its protein product is CASSSGQGYTGELFF. This chain links TRBV4-1 with TRBJ2-2, with TRBD1 matching 8 bases. This CDR3 contains 15 residues. CDR1 and CDR2 (germline): MGHRA, YSYEKL. The V and J ends lost 5 bases and 3 bases, in that order; junction bases with no gene match: 5.

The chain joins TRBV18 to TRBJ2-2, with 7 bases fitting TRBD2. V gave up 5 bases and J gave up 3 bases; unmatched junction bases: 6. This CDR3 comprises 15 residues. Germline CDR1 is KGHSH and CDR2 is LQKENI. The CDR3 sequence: CASSASGGDTGELFF. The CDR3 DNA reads TGTGCCAGCTCAGCTAGCGGAGGGGACACCGGGGAGCTGTTTTTT. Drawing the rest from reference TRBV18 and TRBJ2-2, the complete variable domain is NAGVMQNPRHLVRRRGQEARLRCSPMKGHSHVYWYRQLPEEGLKFMVYLQKENIIDESGMPKERFSAEFPKEGPSILRIQQVVRGDSAAYFCASSASGGDTGELFFGEGSRLTVL.

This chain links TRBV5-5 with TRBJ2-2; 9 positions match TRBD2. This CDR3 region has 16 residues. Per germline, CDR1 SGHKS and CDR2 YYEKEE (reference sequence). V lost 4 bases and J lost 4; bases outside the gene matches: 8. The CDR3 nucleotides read TGTGCCAGCAGCCGAGGGACTAGCCAAGTCACCGGGGAGCTGTTTTTT. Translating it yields CASSRGTSQVTGELFF.

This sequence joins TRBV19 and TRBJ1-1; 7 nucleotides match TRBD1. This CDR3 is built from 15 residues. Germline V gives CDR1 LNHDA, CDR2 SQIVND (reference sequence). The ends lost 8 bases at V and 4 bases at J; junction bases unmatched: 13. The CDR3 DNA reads TGTGCCAGTGGGGACCTGACAGGGAGAGGCACTGAAGCTTTCTTT. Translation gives CASGDLTGRGTEAFF. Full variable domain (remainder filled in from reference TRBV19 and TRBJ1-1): DGGITQSPKYLFRKEGQNVTLSCEQNLNHDAMYWYRQDPGQGLRLIYYSQIVNDFQKGDIAEGYSVSREKKESFPLTVTSAQKNPTAFYLCASGDLTGRGTEAFFGQGTRLTVV.

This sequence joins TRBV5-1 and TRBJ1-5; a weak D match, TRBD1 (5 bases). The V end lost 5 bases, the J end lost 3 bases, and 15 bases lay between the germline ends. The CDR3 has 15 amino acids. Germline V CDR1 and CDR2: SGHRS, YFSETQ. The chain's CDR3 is CASRVGGSNNQPQHF. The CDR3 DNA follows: TGCGCCAGCAGGGTGGGGGGGAGTAACAATCAGCCCCAGCATTTT.

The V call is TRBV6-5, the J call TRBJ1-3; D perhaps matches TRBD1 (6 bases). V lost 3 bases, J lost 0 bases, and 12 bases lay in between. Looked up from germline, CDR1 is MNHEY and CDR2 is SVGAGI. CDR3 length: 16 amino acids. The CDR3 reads CASSYPTGHSGNTIYF. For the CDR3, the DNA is TGTGCCAGCAGTTATCCGACAGGCCACTCTGGAAACACCATATATTTT.

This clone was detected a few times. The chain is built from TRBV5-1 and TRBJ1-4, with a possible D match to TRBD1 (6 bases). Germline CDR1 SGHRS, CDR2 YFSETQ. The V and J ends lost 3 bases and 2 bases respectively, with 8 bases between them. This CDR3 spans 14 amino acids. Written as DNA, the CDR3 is TGCGCCAGCAGCTCGCAGGGGACTAATGAAAAACTGTTTTTT. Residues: CASSSQGTNEKLFF.

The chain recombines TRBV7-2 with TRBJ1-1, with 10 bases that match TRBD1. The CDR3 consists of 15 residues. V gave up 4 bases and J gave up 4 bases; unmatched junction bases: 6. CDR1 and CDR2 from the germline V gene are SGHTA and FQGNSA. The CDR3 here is CASSSQTGGPTEAFF. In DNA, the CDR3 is TGTGCCAGCAGCTCCCAGACAGGGGGCCCCACTGAAGCTTTCTTT.

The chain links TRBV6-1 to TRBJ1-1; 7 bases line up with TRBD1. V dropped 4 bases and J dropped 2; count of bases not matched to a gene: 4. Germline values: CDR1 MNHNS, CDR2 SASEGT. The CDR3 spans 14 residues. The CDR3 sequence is CASSGDRDNTEAFF. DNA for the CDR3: TGTGCCAGCAGTGGGGACAGAGATAACACTGAAGCTTTCTTT.

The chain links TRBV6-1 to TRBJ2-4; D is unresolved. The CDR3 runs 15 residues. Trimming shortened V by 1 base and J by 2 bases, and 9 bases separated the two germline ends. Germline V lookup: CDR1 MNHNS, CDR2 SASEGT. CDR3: CASSEDPRSKNIQYF. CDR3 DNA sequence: TGTGCCAGCAGTGAAGACCCGAGGTCCAAAAACATTCAGTACTTC.

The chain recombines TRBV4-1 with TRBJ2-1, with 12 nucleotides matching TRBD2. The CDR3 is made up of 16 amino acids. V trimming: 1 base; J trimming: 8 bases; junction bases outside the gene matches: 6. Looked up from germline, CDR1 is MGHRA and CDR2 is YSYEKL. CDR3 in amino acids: CASSQALAGGWDEQFF. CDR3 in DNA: TGCGCCAGCAGCCAAGCACTAGCGGGAGGTTGGGATGAGCAGTTCTTC.

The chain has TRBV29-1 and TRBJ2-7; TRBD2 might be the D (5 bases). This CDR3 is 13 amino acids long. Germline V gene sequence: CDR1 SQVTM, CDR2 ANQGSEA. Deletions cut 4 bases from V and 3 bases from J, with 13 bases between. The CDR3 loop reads CSVGRPGLYEQYF. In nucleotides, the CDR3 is TGCAGCGTTGGGAGACCAGGACTCTACGAGCAGTACTTC.

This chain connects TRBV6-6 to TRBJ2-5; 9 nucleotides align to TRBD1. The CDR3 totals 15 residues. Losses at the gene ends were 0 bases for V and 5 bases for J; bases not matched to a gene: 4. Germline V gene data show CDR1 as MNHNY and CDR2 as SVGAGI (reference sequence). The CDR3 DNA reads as TGTGCCAGCAGTTACTCCGGGACAGGGATGGAGACCCAGTACTTC. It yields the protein CASSYSGTGMETQYF.

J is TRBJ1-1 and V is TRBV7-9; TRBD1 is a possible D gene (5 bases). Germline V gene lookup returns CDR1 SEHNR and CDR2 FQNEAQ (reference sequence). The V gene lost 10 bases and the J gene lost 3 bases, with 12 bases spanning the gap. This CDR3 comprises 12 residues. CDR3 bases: TGTGCCACCCGAGGAGGGGACACTGAAGCTTTCTTT. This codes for CATRGGDTEAFF.

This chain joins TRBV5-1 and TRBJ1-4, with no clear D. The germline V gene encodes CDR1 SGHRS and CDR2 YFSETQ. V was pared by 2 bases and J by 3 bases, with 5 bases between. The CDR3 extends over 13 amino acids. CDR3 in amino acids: CASSFSANEKLFF. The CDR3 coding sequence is TGCGCCAGCAGCTTCTCGGCTAATGAAAAACTGTTTTTT.

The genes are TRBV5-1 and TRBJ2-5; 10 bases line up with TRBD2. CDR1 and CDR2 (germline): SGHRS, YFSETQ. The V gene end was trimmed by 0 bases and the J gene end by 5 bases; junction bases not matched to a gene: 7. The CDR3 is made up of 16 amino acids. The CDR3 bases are TGCGCCAGCAGCTTGGGGAGCGGGGGGGCGGAGGAGACCCAGTACTTC. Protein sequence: CASSLGSGGAEETQYF.

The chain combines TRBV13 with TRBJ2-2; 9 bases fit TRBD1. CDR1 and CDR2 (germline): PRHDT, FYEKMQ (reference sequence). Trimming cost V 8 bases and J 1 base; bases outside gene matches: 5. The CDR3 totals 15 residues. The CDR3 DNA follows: TGTGCCAGCGGCCGACAGGGGGTGAACACCGGGGAGCTGTTTTTT. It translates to CASGRQGVNTGELFF.

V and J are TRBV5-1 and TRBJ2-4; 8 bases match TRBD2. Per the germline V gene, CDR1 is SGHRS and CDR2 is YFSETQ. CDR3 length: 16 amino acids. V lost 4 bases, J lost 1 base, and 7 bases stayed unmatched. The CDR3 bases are TGCGCCAGCAGCCCGGGGGGGGTAGGGGCCAAAAACATTCAGTACTTC. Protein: CASSPGGVGAKNIQYF.

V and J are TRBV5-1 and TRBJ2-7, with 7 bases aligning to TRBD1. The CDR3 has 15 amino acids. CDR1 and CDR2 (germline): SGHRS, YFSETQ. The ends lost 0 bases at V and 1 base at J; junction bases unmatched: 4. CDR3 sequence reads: CASSLGQGGSYEQYF. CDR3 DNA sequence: TGCGCCAGCAGCTTGGGACAGGGTGGTTCCTACGAGCAGTACTTC.

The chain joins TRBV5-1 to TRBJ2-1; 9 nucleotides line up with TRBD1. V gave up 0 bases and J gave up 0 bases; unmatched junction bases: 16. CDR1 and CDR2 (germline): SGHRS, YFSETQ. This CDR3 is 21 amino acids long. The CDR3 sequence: CASSLAGGSGTGFRSYNEQFF. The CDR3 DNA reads TGCGCCAGCAGCTTGGCCGGGGGGTCCGGGACAGGGTTTCGCTCCTACAATGAGCAGTTCTTC.